These 9 T cell receptor beta chains came from one sample sequenced in a study of cytomegalovirus exposure and HLA in healthy donors. Amplification used 60 Vbeta primers and 13 Jbeta primers. Sequenced by immunoSEQ multiplex PCR; TCRdb stores in-frame clones only, minus some. Among 150,000 to 200,000 clones listed, 68% were seen once. The sequencing sample was made of PBMCs. Every receptor here comes from a man aged 50-59 years in good health and CMV-seronegative.

This sequence joins TRBV11-2 and TRBJ2-3; 9 bases are a match to TRBD2. Germline V lookup: CDR1 SGHAT, CDR2 FQNNGV. After removal of 1 base from V and 2 bases from J, the junction contained 10 bases not matched to a gene. The CDR3 runs 18 residues. For the CDR3, the DNA is TGTGCCAGCAGCTTAGCGCGTGCAGCGGGGGGCGCCACAGATACGCAGTATTTT. The encoded protein is CASSLARAAGGATDTQYF.

The rearrangement joins TRBV2 to TRBJ1-2; 8 bases are a match to TRBD1. The CDR3 sequence is 13 residues long. The V gene's germline CDR1 is SNHLY and CDR2 FYNNEI. V lost 7 bases to trimming and J lost 8 bases; unmatched junction nucleotides: 9. The CDR3 bases are TGTGCCAGCACCGTCCAGGGGGCCTTGGGCTACACCTTC. This encodes CASTVQGALGYTF.

This clone has a single count. V usage is TRBV7-9 and J usage is TRBJ1-6; a weak D match, TRBD1 (6 bases). Looked up from germline, CDR1 is SEHNR and CDR2 is FQNEAQ (reference sequence). V lost 3 bases, J lost 7 bases, and 13 bases lay in between. The length of the CDR3 is 15 residues. CDR3 bases: TGTGCCAGCAGCTTCACCGGGACACTAAATTCACCCCTCCACTTT. Protein sequence: CASSFTGTLNSPLHF.

In its sample, this clone was seen a few times. The chain employs TRBV6-4 and TRBJ2-3, with 9 bases lining up with TRBD2. This CDR3 contains 14 residues. Germline loops: CDR1 MRHNA, CDR2 SNTAGT. V lost 2 bases to trimming and J lost 4 bases; unmatched junction nucleotides: 1. The CDR3 sequence is CASSDGGGADTQYF. CDR3 coding DNA: TGTGCCAGCAGTGACGGCGGGGGGGCAGATACGCAGTATTTT.

This chain uses TRBV6-5 with TRBJ1-5, with TRBD1 as a possible D gene (5 bases). V dropped 4 bases and J dropped 4 bases, with 8 bases sitting between them. The CDR3 totals 13 residues. The V gene's germline CDR1 is MNHEY and CDR2 SVGAGI. CDR3 coding DNA: TGTGCCAGCAGTTCCGGGGGTAATCAGCCCCAGCATTTT. It translates to CASSSGGNQPQHF.

J is TRBJ1-1 and V is TRBV5-6, with a tentative D call TRBD1 (6 bases). Trimming took off 7 bases at V and 9 bases at J, with 13 bases between the two ends. Per germline, CDR1 SGHDT and CDR2 YYEEEE. This CDR3 region has 11 residues. The CDR3 sequence: CASWWGGQAFF. CDR3 DNA: TGTGCCAGCTGGTGGGGGGGCCAAGCTTTCTTT.

The sample holds a few counts of this clone. The rearrangement links TRBV27 to TRBJ1-2; 7 nucleotides match TRBD1. This CDR3 spans 15 amino acids. Per the germline V gene, CDR1 is MNHEY and CDR2 is SMNVEV (reference sequence). The V gene end was trimmed by 7 bases and the J gene end by 4 bases; junction bases not matched to a gene: 12. As DNA, the CDR3 is TGTGCCAGCAACCCCCGACAGGGCCTAGCCTATGGCTACACCTTC. This codes for CASNPRQGLAYGYTF.

V and J are TRBV18 and TRBJ2-7, with D tentatively TRBD1 (5 bases). The CDR3 totals 14 residues. The V and J ends lost 0 bases and 4 bases respectively, with 10 bases between them. The germline CDR1 and CDR2 sequences are KGHSH and LQKENI. CDR3 protein: CASSPPKGKYEQYF. For the CDR3, the DNA is TGTGCCAGCTCACCACCGAAGGGGAAATACGAGCAGTACTTC.

V is TRBV4-3 and J is TRBJ1-1, with D perhaps TRBD1 (5 bases). CDR1 is LGHNA and CDR2 is YSLEER in the germline V gene. The CDR3 runs 14 residues. Trimming stripped 0 bases from V and 2 bases from J, with 7 bases between. The CDR3 region has the DNA TGCGCCAGCAGCCAAGATACAGGAAACACTGAAGCTTTCTTT. It translates to CASSQDTGNTEAFF.